The 14 T cell receptor beta chains presented below share a single source sample, sequenced in a study of human T cells and chemical hapten exposure. Described time point: healthy volunteer bleed at 2 weeks. Total RNA extraction was carried out from unfractionated whole blood. MiXCR, run by TCRdb on the RACE reads, gives a single entry per CDR3 protein. The sample lists roughly 30,000 distinct CDR3 sequences; over 7% were seen once. Sequences were obtained from whole blood. The receptors stem from a human donor in good health. Some clones in this sample may be carry-over from other donors' samples.

This clonotype was observed at least ten times. This chain uses TRBV5-1 with TRBJ1-1; a weak D match, TRBD1 (5 bases). Germline values: CDR1 SGHRS, CDR2 YFSETQ. The CDR3 runs to 12 residues. V gave up 0 bases and J gave up 7 bases, with 7 bases separating them. The CDR3 loop reads CASSLGDSEAFF. As DNA, the CDR3 is TGCGCCAGCAGCTTGGGTGACAGTGAAGCTTTCTTT.

The chain links TRBV15 to TRBJ1-1; perhaps TRBD1 as D (5 bases). Trimming took 6 bases from V and 7 from J, leaving 21 bases between them. The CDR3 length is 15 residues. Germline CDR1 and CDR2: LNHNV and YYDKDF (reference sequence). The chain's CDR3 is CATSTLRDYPIEAFF. The DNA for the CDR3 is TGTGCCACCAGTACCCTCCGGGACTACCCTATTGAAGCTTTCTTT.

The chain employs TRBV4-1 and TRBJ1-1; perhaps TRBD1 as D (5 bases). The germline V gene has CDR1 MGHRA and CDR2 YSYEKL. The CDR3 length is 17 residues. V was pared by 0 bases and J by 1 base, with 15 bases between. This CDR3 is CASSQEWQGLGNTEAFF. The CDR3 DNA follows: TGCGCCAGCAGCCAAGAGTGGCAGGGTCTGGGGAACACTGAAGCTTTCTTT.

The table lists this clonotype with many counts. The chain recombines TRBV5-1 with TRBJ2-7; perhaps TRBD2 as D (5 bases). The germline V gene has CDR1 SGHRS and CDR2 YFSETQ. The germline V and J ends were trimmed by 6 bases and 2 bases, with 15 bases remaining between them. The CDR3 has 14 residues. The CDR3: CASMASEVTYEQYF. In DNA form, the CDR3 reads TGCGCCAGCATGGCTTCGGAGGTCACCTACGAGCAGTACTTC.

This clonotype was recorded at least ten times. This chain connects TRBV7-9 to TRBJ2-4; D is undetermined. CDR1 is SEHNR, CDR2 FQNEAQ, per germline (reference sequence). This CDR3 comprises 15 residues. V gave up 1 base and J gave up 0 bases, with 7 bases separating them. CDR3 DNA sequence: TGTGCCAGCAGCTTAGGCGTCCTAGCCAAAAACATTCAGTACTTC. Amino acid sequence: CASSLGVLAKNIQYF. The full variable domain, with the rest looked up from reference TRBV7-9 and TRBJ2-4, is DTGVSQNPRHKITKRGQNVTFRCDPISEHNRLYWYRQTLGQGPEFLTYFQNEAQLEKSRLLSDRFSAERPKGSFSTLEIQRTEQGDSAMYLCASSLGVLAKNIQYFGAGTRLSVL.

Only a few counts were recorded for this clonotype. The gene calls are TRBV20-1 and TRBJ1-3; D uncertain. Trimming cost V 0 bases and J 0 bases, with 12 bases left between them. The CDR3 is 16 amino acids. The germline V gene has CDR1 DFQATT and CDR2 SNEGSKA (reference sequence). CDR3 sequence: CSARDEALHSGNTIYF. CDR3 DNA: TGCAGTGCTAGAGATGAGGCGCTTCACTCTGGAAACACCATATATTTT.

This rearrangement joins TRBV29-1 to TRBJ1-1; no firm D call. V was shortened by 6 bases and J by 5 bases, with 16 bases between the two germline ends. The germline CDR1 and CDR2 sequences are SQVTM and ANQGSEA. The CDR3 is 13 residues long. CDR3 nucleotide sequence: TGCAGCGTGTTTGAGACGGCGGTGACTGAAGCTTTCTTT. It specifies CSVFETAVTEAFF.

This chain connects TRBV20-1 to TRBJ1-1; a weak D match, TRBD1 (6 bases). The V gene's germline CDR1 is DFQATT and CDR2 SNEGSKA (reference sequence). This CDR3 region has 14 residues. Trimming removed 0 bases at V and 4 bases at J, with 12 bases between. CDR3 DNA: TGCAGTGCTAGAGATACACAGGGATCCACTGAAGCTTTCTTT. It is translated as CSARDTQGSTEAFF.

This clonotype was seen more than once but under ten times. The chain links TRBV7-8 to TRBJ2-4; no clear D. Trimming pared 3 bases from V and 3 bases from J, leaving 15 bases between. The CDR3 contains 16 residues. CDR1 and CDR2 (germline): SGHVS, FQNEAQ. The CDR3 DNA sequence: TGTGCCAGCAGCTTCCCCAGGTGGTCTGGCAAAAACATTCAGTACTTC. This translates into CASSFPRWSGKNIQYF. Full variable domain (remainder filled in from reference TRBV7-8 and TRBJ2-4): GAGVSQSPRYKVAKRGQDVALRCDPISGHVSLFWYQQALGQGPEFLTYFQNEAQLDKSGLPSDRFFAERPEGSVSTLKIQRTQQEDSAVYLCASSFPRWSGKNIQYFGAGTRLSVL.

This clonotype was detected ten times or more. The rearrangement uses TRBV20-1 and TRBJ1-5, with D unresolved. Germline CDR1 and CDR2: DFQATT and SNEGSKA (reference sequence). This CDR3 is 15 amino acids long. V dropped 0 bases and J dropped 2 bases, with 11 bases sitting between them. The chain's CDR3 is CSARDRVIGNQPQHF. The DNA for the CDR3 is TGCAGTGCTAGAGATAGGGTCATCGGCAATCAGCCCCAGCATTTT.

This clonotype came up many times. The V gene is TRBV20-1, the J gene TRBJ2-1; no reliable D call. The CDR3 runs to 12 residues. V lost 1 base, J lost 4 bases, and 5 bases lay in between. CDR1 DFQATT and CDR2 SNEGSKA come from the germline V gene (reference sequence). In nucleotides, the CDR3 is TGCAGTGCTAGAGGATCTTACAATGAGCAGTTCTTC. It translates to CSARGSYNEQFF.

This clonotype came up a few times. The chain combines TRBV20-1 with TRBJ2-3; D is uncertain. Germline values: CDR1 DFQATT, CDR2 SNEGSKA (reference sequence). The CDR3 covers 15 residues. Trimming took off 0 bases at V and 2 bases at J, with 12 bases between the two ends. CDR3 sequence: CSARDTRINTDTQYF. CDR3 nucleotides: TGCAGTGCTAGAGATACCAGGATCAACACAGATACGCAGTATTTT.

There are a few counts of this clonotype. The V and J genes are TRBV2 and TRBJ2-7; TRBD1 or TRBD2 may be the D gene (5 bases each). The germline V gene encodes CDR1 SNHLY and CDR2 FYNNEI. V shed 5 bases and J shed 7 bases, with 18 bases lying between them. CDR3 length: 14 residues. The CDR3, as DNA: TGTGCCAGCAGTCCCGGGACCCACTGTGGGGAGCAGTACTTC. It is translated as CASSPGTHCGEQYF.

The chain uses TRBV30 and TRBJ1-1; no definite D call. V was trimmed by 1 base and J by 7 bases, leaving 7 bases between them. Germline V lookup: CDR1 GTSNPN, CDR2 SVGIG (reference sequence). The CDR3 consists of 11 residues. CDR3 residues: CAWSAGNEAFF. The CDR3 region has the DNA TGTGCCTGGAGTGCGGGGAATGAAGCTTTCTTT. Variable domain in full (rest from reference TRBV30 and TRBJ1-1): SQTIHQWPATLVQPVGSPLSLECTVEGTSNPNLYWYRQAAGRGLQLLFYSVGIGQISSEVPQNLSASRPQDRQFILSSKKLLLSDSGFYLCAWSAGNEAFFGQGTRLTVV.